The sequence of this T cell receptor (beta chain) was determined in a study of T cells in Graves' hyperthyroidism and ophthalmopathy. The investigators amplified TCR beta CDR3 regions from RNA transcripts. A first-round RT-PCR of the TCR CDR3 used the HTBI primer set. TCRdb used MiXCR to reprocess the multiplex PCR reads, holding one entry per CDR3 protein. The table has about 320,000 distinct CDR3 sequences, 16% seen once. Graves' hyperthyroidism was deemed stable given no ophthalmopathy progression within 18 months. Patients between 18 and 65 years old had hyperthyroidism, newly diagnosed and lasting under 2 months. Diagnoses rested on clinical symptoms, serum thyroxine and TRAb, thyroid ultrasound and orbital computed tomography. V was clipped by 0 bases and J by 1 base, with 7 bases between them. CDR1 is SGHRS and CDR2 is YFSETQ in the germline V gene. This CDR3 has 15 residues. This clonotype appeared a few times.

This chain joins TRBV5-1 and TRBJ2-2; D is possibly TRBD2 (5 bases). The sequence was obtained from a man aged 25-45 years with Graves' hyperthyroidism. The specimen sequenced was blood. CDR3 bases: TGCGCCAGCAGCTTGGGACTAATGAACACCGGGGAGCTGTTTTTT. Translating gives CASSLGLMNTGELFF.